This T cell receptor beta chain was retrieved from a study of control samples from healthy donors and cancer patients. This table comes from immunoSEQ multiplex PCR, and its TCRdb copy is limited to in-frame clones, with some not included. The data hold 85,000 to 100,000 clones, with around 82% observed a single time. CDR1 is MDHEN and CDR2 is SYDVKM in the germline V gene. This CDR3 has 16 amino acids. The V end was cut by 1 base, the J end by 2 bases, with 12 bases between. The gene calls are TRBV28 and TRBJ2-1, with D uncertain. The receptor's source is a man in his 60s in good health. The sample comprised blood. The CDR3 here is CASSLYWDLTYNEQFF. CDR3 DNA: TGTGCCAGCAGTTTATATTGGGATTTAACCTACAATGAGCAGTTCTTC. Full variable domain (outside the CDR3, taken from reference TRBV28 and TRBJ2-1): DVKVTQSSRYLVKRTGEKVFLECVQDMDHENMFWYRQDPGLGLRLIYFSYDVKMKEKGDIPEGYSVSREKKERFSLILESASTNQTSMYLCASSLYWDLTYNEQFFGPGTRLTVL.